The rows below give T cell receptor beta chains drawn from one sample of a study of shared clonotypes between healthy human individuals. The assay was immunoSEQ multiplex PCR, and TCRdb's table has in-frame clones only and misses some. The sample yields hundreds of thousands of clones, around 80% seen once. Sequencing input: PBMCs. The receptors were sampled from a woman aged 40 to 50 in good health. Some clones in this sample may be carry-over from other donors' samples. The CDR3 runs from the conserved cysteine through the conserved F or W. D genes are given only for firm matches. The size entry is marked missing in some rows and otherwise reads once, few, many or a size class.

DNA: TGTGCCAGCAGCTTAGGGGGGACTAACCCCACAGATACGCAGTATTTT; CDR3: CASSLGGTNPTDTQYF; V: TRBV7-6; J: TRBJ2-3; D: TRBD2; size: NA
DNA: TGTGCCAGCAGCCCGACAGGGACCACCGGGGAGCTGTTTTTT; CDR3: CASSPTGTTGELFF; V: TRBV11-3; J: TRBJ2-2; D: TRBD1; size: NA
DNA: TGCGCCAGCACCCCATCGACAGGGGGCTTGGAGACCCAGTACTTC; CDR3: CASTPSTGGLETQYF; V: TRBV4-3; J: TRBJ2-5; D: TRBD1; size: NA
DNA: TGTGCCAGCAGCCGAGGGACTAGCGGGAACCACGAGCAGTACTTC; CDR3: CASSRGTSGNHEQYF; V: TRBV7-3; J: TRBJ2-7; D: TRBD2; size: NA
DNA: TGTGCCAGCAGCTCGGAGGTTTGGGCAGATACGCAGTATTTT; CDR3: CASSSEVWADTQYF; V: TRBV7-9; J: TRBJ2-3; D: NA; size: NA
DNA: TGTGCCAGCAGTGACGGGGAATCGAACACCGGGGAGCTGTTTTTT; CDR3: CASSDGESNTGELFF; V: TRBV6-4; J: TRBJ2-2; D: NA; size: many
DNA: TGTGCCAGCAGCTTAGGACGGACGGGAGCTTTCTTT; CDR3: CASSLGRTGAFF; V: TRBV7-9; J: TRBJ1-1; D: NA; size: NA
DNA: TGTGCCAGCAGCTCGACAGGAAGGCGGGGGGTATCCTACGAGCAGTACTTC; CDR3: CASSSTGRRGVSYEQYF; V: TRBV7-9; J: TRBJ2-7; D: TRBD2; size: few
DNA: TGTGCCAGCATCCGCAATTACCCGACAGTTGCAACTAATGAAAAACTGTTTTTT; CDR3: CASIRNYPTVATNEKLFF; V: TRBV2; J: TRBJ1-4; D: NA; size: once
DNA: TGTGCCAGCAGTATCCGGGACGGCCCCTACGAGCAGTACTTC; CDR3: CASSIRDGPYEQYF; V: TRBV6-1; J: TRBJ2-7; D: NA; size: NA
DNA: TGTGCCAGCAGCCCTGGACAGGGGGGCTACGAGCAGTACTTC; CDR3: CASSPGQGGYEQYF; V: TRBV27; J: TRBJ2-7; D: TRBD1; size: NA
DNA: TGTGCCAGCGGAGGGTTCGACTACGAGCAGTACTTC; CDR3: CASGGFDYEQYF; V: TRBV7-9; J: TRBJ2-7; D: NA; size: NA
DNA: TGTGCCAGCAGCTTGCCCGGACTAGCGGGTCTTCTTCGGGGCACAGATACGCAGTATTTT; CDR3: CASSLPGLAGLLRGTDTQYF; V: TRBV5-4; J: TRBJ2-3; D: TRBD2; size: few
DNA: TGTGCCAGCAGCTTAAGGGGAGGACCCTACAATGAGCAGTTCTTC; CDR3: CASSLRGGPYNEQFF; V: TRBV7-9; J: TRBJ2-1; D: NA; size: NA
DNA: TGTGCCAGCAGTTACTCGCAGGGGGCGAGGGGCTACACCTTC; CDR3: CASSYSQGARGYTF; V: TRBV6-5; J: TRBJ1-2; D: TRBD1; size: once
DNA: TGTGCCAGCAGCGTAGGGGGATTAGGTGGAGATACGCAGTATTTT; CDR3: CASSVGGLGGDTQYF; V: TRBV9; J: TRBJ2-3; D: NA; size: NA
DNA: TGTGCCAGCAGCGCGATACTAGCGGGGAACACCGGGGAGCTGTTTTTT; CDR3: CASSAILAGNTGELFF; V: TRBV9; J: TRBJ2-2; D: TRBD2; size: NA
DNA: TGCGCCAGCAGCTTACGGGGACAGGGGGACGCCGGGGAGCTGTTTTTT; CDR3: CASSLRGQGDAGELFF; V: TRBV5-1; J: TRBJ2-2; D: TRBD1; size: NA
DNA: TGCGCCAGCAGTGTTGGAGGGACAGGAAGAAACTATGGCTACACCTTC; CDR3: CASSVGGTGRNYGYTF; V: TRBV5-1; J: TRBJ1-2; D: TRBD1; size: many
DNA: TGTGCCAGCAGTGAAGGAAGACTAGCGGGCCAAAGCCAGTATTTT; CDR3: CASSEGRLAGQSQYF; V: TRBV6-1; J: TRBJ2-3; D: TRBD2; size: few
DNA: TGTGCCAGCAGCGCTGTTGGTCTACCGGACGGGGAGGATTGGACCGGGGAGCTGTTTTTT; CDR3: CASSAVGLPDGEDWTGELFF; V: TRBV2; J: TRBJ2-2; D: NA; size: many
DNA: TGTGCCAGCAGCCCAAGGGGACAGAACACCGGGGAGCTGTTTTTT; CDR3: CASSPRGQNTGELFF; V: TRBV7-7; J: TRBJ2-2; D: NA; size: few
DNA: TGTGCCAGCAGCTTAGTTCCTGAATACAATGAGCAGTTCTTC; CDR3: CASSLVPEYNEQFF; V: TRBV7-2; J: TRBJ2-1; D: NA; size: few
DNA: TGTGCCAGCAAAGGCGCTTACACTCACTATGGCTACACCTTC; CDR3: CASKGAYTHYGYTF; V: TRBV6-1; J: TRBJ1-2; D: NA; size: NA
DNA: TGTGCCATCAGTGAGTCTGTCCCTGTGGCTAGTAGCCCCTACGAGCAGTACTTC; CDR3: CAISESVPVASSPYEQYF; V: TRBV10-3; J: TRBJ2-7; D: NA; size: NA
DNA: TGTGCCAGCAGCCCCCGGACTAGCGCTTACGAGCAGTACTTC; CDR3: CASSPRTSAYEQYF; V: TRBV28; J: TRBJ2-7; D: TRBD2; size: NA
DNA: TGTGCCAGCAGTCCAGAAGAGAACACTGAAGCTTTCTTT; CDR3: CASSPEENTEAFF; V: TRBV6-4; J: TRBJ1-1; D: NA; size: many